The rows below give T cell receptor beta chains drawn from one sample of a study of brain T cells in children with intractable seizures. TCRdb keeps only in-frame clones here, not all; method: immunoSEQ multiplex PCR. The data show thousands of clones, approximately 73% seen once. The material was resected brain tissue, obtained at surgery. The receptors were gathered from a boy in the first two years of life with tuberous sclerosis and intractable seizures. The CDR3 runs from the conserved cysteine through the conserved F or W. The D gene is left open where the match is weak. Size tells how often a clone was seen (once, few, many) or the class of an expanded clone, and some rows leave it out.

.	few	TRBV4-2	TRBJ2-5	CASSQDGGGKAETQYF	TGTGCCAGCAGCCAAGATGGGGGGGGCAAGGCGGAGACCCAGTACTTC
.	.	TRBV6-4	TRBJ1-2	CASSDSEGGGYTF	TGTGCCAGCAGTGACTCAGAGGGGGGTGGCTACACCTTC
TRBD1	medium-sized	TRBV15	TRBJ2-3	CATSQGTGLGTDTQYF	TGTGCCACCAGCCAAGGGACAGGGCTTGGCACAGATACGCAGTATTTT
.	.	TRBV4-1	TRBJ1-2	CASSHALIRADYGYTF	TGCGCCAGCAGCCATGCCCTGATCAGGGCGGACTATGGCTACACCTTC
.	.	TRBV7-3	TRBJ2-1	CASRQGNEQFF	TGTGCCAGCAGGCAGGGCAATGAGCAGTTCTTC
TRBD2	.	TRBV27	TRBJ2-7	CASSPRTSGGAFEQYF	TGTGCCAGCAGTCCGAGGACTAGCGGGGGGGCTTTCGAGCAGTACTTC
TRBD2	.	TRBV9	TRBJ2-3	CASSAVVGLAGGASTDTQYF	TGTGCCAGCAGCGCAGTTGTAGGACTAGCGGGGGGGGCTAGCACAGATACGCAGTATTTT
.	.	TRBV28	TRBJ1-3	CASKPPLETRNTIYF	TGTGCCAGTAAACCCCCGTTGGAGACCCGAAACACCATATATTTT
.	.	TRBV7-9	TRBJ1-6	CASSSAYPPLHF	TGTGCCAGCAGCTCCGCATATCCACCCCTCCACTTT
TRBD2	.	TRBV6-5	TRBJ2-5	CAVKVLRERGETQYF	TGTGCCGTTAAAGTACTGCGGGAGAGGGGAGAGACCCAGTACTTC
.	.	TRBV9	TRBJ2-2	CASSGSYSPTGELFF	TGTGCCAGCAGCGGATCGTATAGCCCCACCGGGGAGCTGTTTTTT
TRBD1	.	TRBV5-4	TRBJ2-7	CASSLYAGGRYEQYF	TGTGCCAGCAGCTTGTATGCAGGGGGTCGCTACGAGCAGTACTTC
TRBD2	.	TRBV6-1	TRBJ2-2	CASSEYFSGRDTGELFF	TGTGCCAGCAGTGAATATTTTAGCGGGAGAGACACCGGGGAGCTGTTTTTT
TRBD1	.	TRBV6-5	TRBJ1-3	CASWDRARGNTIYF	TGTGCCAGCTGGGACAGGGCTCGTGGAAACACCATATATTTT
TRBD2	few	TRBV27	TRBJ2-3	CASTSSGRRTGFDTQYF	TGTGCCAGCACCAGTAGCGGGAGACGCACGGGGTTCGATACGCAGTATTTT
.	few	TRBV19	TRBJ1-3	CASSILQGNTIYF	TGTGCCAGTAGTATTTTGCAGGGAAACACCATATATTTT
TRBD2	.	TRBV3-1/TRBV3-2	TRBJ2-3	CASSKRTSGRGADTQYF	TGTGCCAGCAGCAAACGGACTAGCGGGAGGGGGGCAGATACGCAGTATTTT
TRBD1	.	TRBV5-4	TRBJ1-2	CASSRTGQANYGYTF	TGTGCCAGCAGCAGAACGGGACAGGCTAACTATGGCTACACCTTC
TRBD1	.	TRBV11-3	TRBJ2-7	CASSFRDRSYEQYF	TGTGCCAGCAGCTTTCGGGACAGAAGCTACGAGCAGTACTTC
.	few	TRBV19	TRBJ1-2	CASSIQPGFNYGYTF	TGTGCCAGTAGTATCCAGCCAGGCTTTAACTATGGCTACACCTTC
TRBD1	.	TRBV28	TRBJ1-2	CASTRTTGTGGSYGYTF	TGTGCCAGCACTCGGACAACCGGGACAGGGGGAAGTTATGGCTACACCTTC
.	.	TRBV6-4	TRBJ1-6	CPRDNLLRDSPLHF	TGTCCGAGGGACAATCTACTTCGGGATTCACCCCTCCACTTT
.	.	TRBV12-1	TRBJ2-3	CASLPRLAGKIDTQYF	TGTGCCAGCCTCCCCAGGCTAGCGGGGAAGATAGATACGCAGTATTTT
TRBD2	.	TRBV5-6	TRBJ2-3	CASSSLTSARTDTQYF	TGTGCCAGCAGCTCCTTGACTAGCGCCCGCACAGATACGCAGTATTTT
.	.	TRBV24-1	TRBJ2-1	CATSDLFMNEQFF	TGTGCCACCAGTGATTTGTTTATGAATGAGCAGTTCTTC
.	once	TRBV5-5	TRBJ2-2	CASRRQGGGELFF	TGTGCCAGCAGGCGGCAGGGCGGCGGGGAGCTGTTTTTT
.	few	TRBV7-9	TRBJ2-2	CASSVQAWELFF	TGTGCCAGCAGCGTGCAAGCGTGGGAGCTGTTTTTT
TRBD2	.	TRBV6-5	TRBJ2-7	CASTQLAGTYYEQYF	TGTGCCAGCACCCAACTAGCGGGTACCTACTACGAGCAGTACTTC
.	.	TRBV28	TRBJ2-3	CASSQNIDTQYF	TGTGCCAGCAGTCAAAACATAGATACGCAGTATTTT
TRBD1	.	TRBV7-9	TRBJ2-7	CASNPGQGAYEQYF	TGTGCCAGCAACCCCGGACAGGGGGCTTACGAGCAGTACTTC
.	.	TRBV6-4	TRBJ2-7	CASSEADEQYF	TGTGCCAGCAGTGAAGCCGACGAGCAGTACTTC
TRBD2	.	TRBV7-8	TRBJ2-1	CASRLLAGGPGEQFF	TGTGCCAGCAGACTACTAGCGGGAGGGCCTGGAGAGCAGTTCTTC
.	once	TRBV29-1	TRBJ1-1	CSVRQAPEAFF	TGCAGCGTTCGACAGGCCCCTGAAGCTTTCTTT
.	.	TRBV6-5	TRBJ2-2	CASRLTTGELFF	TGTGCCAGCAGATTAACCACCGGGGAGCTGTTTTTT
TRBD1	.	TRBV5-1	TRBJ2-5	CASSLGFRGPQETQYF	TGCGCCAGCAGCTTGGGGTTTAGGGGGCCCCAAGAGACCCAGTACTTC
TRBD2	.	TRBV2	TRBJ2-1	CASRKARLAEQFF	TGTGCCAGCAGGAAGGCGAGACTAGCGGAGCAGTTCTTC
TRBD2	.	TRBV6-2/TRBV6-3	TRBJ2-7	CASSRGTSGITYEQYF	TGTGCCAGCAGCCGGGGGACTAGCGGAATCACCTACGAGCAGTACTTC
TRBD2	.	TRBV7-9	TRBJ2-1	CASSPLALSSYNEQFF	TGTGCCAGCAGCCCACTAGCGCTTAGCTCCTACAATGAGCAGTTCTTC
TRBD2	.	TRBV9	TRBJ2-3	CASSARTSGRDTQYF	TGTGCCAGCAGCGCCCGGACTAGCGGGAGGGATACGCAGTATTTT
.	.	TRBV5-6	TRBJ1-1	CASSPGVTTEAFF	TGTGCCAGCAGCCCTGGGGTGACCACTGAAGCTTTCTTT